This T cell receptor beta chain is drawn from a study of shared clonotypes between healthy human individuals. Study summary: Per donor, CD8 memory used one plate, CD8 naive used two, CD4 memory used three and CD4 naive used three. Broader study findings: All-four-donor shared clonotypes had higher generation probabilities than non-shared clonotypes did.

CD4+ cell separation produced CD45RA+ naive and CD45RA-negative memory subsets. Trimming left V 7 bases short and J 4 bases short, with 15 bases between. There are 14 residues in the CDR3. Germline loops: CDR1 MNHEY, CDR2 SVGAGI. Note on this clone: Its antigen remains unknown.

As processed by the authors: For the immunoSEQ data, sequences were junction-only without quality scores, so filtering differed. This table comes from immunoSEQ multiplex PCR, and its TCRdb copy is limited to in-frame clones, with some not included. The DNA gave D and trimming, while V, J and clone size come from that table. The data show roughly 2 million clones, around 95% seen once. The sequenced sample consisted of naive CD4+ T cells sorted from blood. The subset: CD45RA+ positively selected. This TCR came from a man aged 18 to 30 in good health. The chain carries TRBV6-5 and TRBJ2-3, with TRBD2 as a possible D gene (6 bases). As DNA, the CDR3 is TGTGCCAGCAAGCCGGGACTTGTTTCAGATACGCAGTATTTT. It codes for CASKPGLVSDTQYF.